Shown below are 11 T cell receptor beta chains from a single sample sequenced in a study of shared clonotypes between healthy human individuals. Naive CD8 isolation took CD45RO-negative cells positively selected for CCR7 and excluded terminally differentiated effector memory CD45RA+ cells. Repertoires were generated with immunoSEQ multiplex PCR, while TCRdb's copy carries only in-frame clones and drops some. The repertoire has some 2,000,000 clones, roughly 94% of them found once; the top ten carry around 1.1%. Specimen: naive CD8+ T cells sorted from blood. Every receptor here comes from a man younger than 35 in good health.

The rearrangement joins TRBV6-5 to TRBJ2-7; unclear D gene. V lost 0 bases to trimming and J lost 4 bases, with 10 bases between them. The CDR3 covers 14 residues. Germline CDR1 is MNHEY and CDR2 is SVGAGI. CDR3 in DNA: TGTGCCAGCAGTTACTCATCGAGCCCATACGAGCAGTACTTC. Translated: CASSYSSSPYEQYF.

Comment on this clone: Other DNA sequences in the same sample also yield this CDR3. The V call is TRBV19, the J call TRBJ2-7; 7 bases agree with TRBD2. The CDR3 spans 13 residues. From germline, CDR1 is LNHDA and CDR2 SQIVND (reference sequence). The J segment lost 0 bases and the V segment lost 5 bases, leaving 1 base of the junction unmatched. The CDR3, as DNA: TGTGCCAGTAGTTTAGCGGGCTCCTACGAGCAGTACTTC. Encoded protein: CASSLAGSYEQYF.

The chain uses TRBV2 and TRBJ2-1, with no clear D. The CDR3 loop spans 14 amino acids. The V and J ends lost 5 bases and 7 bases respectively, with 15 bases between them. Germline assignment: CDR1 SNHLY and CDR2 FYNNEI. CDR3 DNA: TGTGCCAGCAGTCTACCTCTCCTTGGTAATGAGCAGTTCTTC. Its translation: CASSLPLLGNEQFF.

To note about this clone: The sample has other DNA sequences that encode this CDR3 too. J is TRBJ1-5 and V is TRBV19, with 8 bases matching TRBD1. The CDR3 runs 14 residues. V shed 6 bases and J 4 bases; nucleotides not matched to a gene: 5. Germline CDR1 LNHDA, CDR2 SQIVND (reference sequence). In DNA, the CDR3 is TGTGCCAGTAGCGTCCGGGACAGGAATCAGCCCCAGCATTTT. As protein: CASSVRDRNQPQHF. The whole variable domain, remainder taken from reference TRBV19 and TRBJ1-5, is DGGITQSPKYLFRKEGQNVTLSCEQNLNHDAMYWYRQDPGQGLRLIYYSQIVNDFQKGDIAEGYSVSREKKESFPLTVTSAQKNPTAFYLCASSVRDRNQPQHFGDGTRLSIL.

This clone was counted a few times. The CDR3 is CASSVLAGGTGELFF. The CDR3 nucleotides are TGTGCCAGCAGTGTGTTAGCGGGAGGAACCGGGGAGCTGTTTTTT. This sequence joins TRBV6-4 and TRBJ2-2; 10 bases agree with TRBD2. The CDR3 is made up of 15 amino acids. V shed 4 bases and J 5 bases; nucleotides not matched to a gene: 4. CDR1 and CDR2 from the germline V gene are MRHNA and SNTAGT.

The rearrangement links TRBV6-5 to TRBJ1-4; TRBD1 agrees at 10 bases. The V segment lost 8 bases and the J segment 8 bases; nucleotides outside the gene matches: 5. Germline V gene data show CDR1 as MNHEY and CDR2 as SVGAGI. This CDR3 is built from 13 residues. CDR3 sequence (DNA): TGTGCCAGCCGGACAGGGGGGGAGGAAAAACTGTTTTTT. Residues: CASRTGGEEKLFF.

V is TRBV5-1 and J is TRBJ2-3; D might be TRBD1 (6 bases). Germline V gene lookup returns CDR1 SGHRS and CDR2 YFSETQ. This CDR3 region has 16 residues. V was cut by 3 bases and J by 2 bases, with 16 bases left in between. The CDR3 DNA reads as TGCGCCAGCAGCTCGAATGGACAGCCCGTCACAGATACGCAGTATTTT. As protein: CASSSNGQPVTDTQYF.

The chain carries TRBV9 and TRBJ2-1, with D perhaps matching TRBD1 (6 bases). The CDR3 totals 15 residues. The V and J ends lost 1 base and 10 bases respectively, with 18 bases between them. Germline CDR1 reads SGDLS; CDR2 reads YYNGEE. The CDR3 reads CASSVTGSLRDEQFF. The CDR3 DNA is TGTGCCAGCAGCGTAACAGGGAGCCTCAGGGACGAGCAGTTCTTC.

The chain is built from TRBV13 and TRBJ1-6, with 8 bases identical to TRBD1. Germline V lookup: CDR1 PRHDT, CDR2 FYEKMQ (reference sequence). This CDR3 region has 15 residues. Trimming cost V 4 bases and J 5 bases; bases outside gene matches: 4. CDR3 amino acids: CASSSTGADNSPLHF. In DNA form, the CDR3 reads TGTGCCAGCAGCTCGACAGGGGCGGATAATTCACCCCTCCACTTT.

The chain uses TRBV7-9 and TRBJ2-2; tentative D call: TRBD1 (6 bases). This CDR3 is built from 16 residues. V was cut by 5 bases and J by 4 bases, with 17 bases left in between. CDR1 and CDR2 from the germline V gene are SEHNR and FQNEAQ (reference sequence). Here the CDR3 reads CASSPTGNTGTGELFF. The CDR3 nucleotides read TGTGCCAGCAGCCCAACAGGGAACACGGGCACCGGGGAGCTGTTTTTT. The complete variable domain, with remaining parts taken from reference TRBV7-9 and TRBJ2-2, reads DTGVSQNPRHKITKRGQNVTFRCDPISEHNRLYWYRQTLGQGPEFLTYFQNEAQLEKSRLLSDRFSAERPKGSFSTLEIQRTEQGDSAMYLCASSPTGNTGTGELFFGEGSRLTVL.

The V call is TRBV7-2, the J call TRBJ2-7; no firm D call. V gave up 3 bases and J gave up 0 bases, with 3 bases separating them. Per germline, CDR1 SGHTA and CDR2 FQGNSA. The CDR3 is 12 amino acids. CDR3 bases: TGTGCCAGCAGCTTCGTCTCCTACGAGCAGTACTTC. This encodes CASSFVSYEQYF.